Reported below is one TCR beta chain. These data originate in a study of blood T cell repertoires in COVID-19. V was clipped by 4 bases and J by 7 bases; unmatched bases: 10. Germline V CDR1 and CDR2: ENHRY, SYGVKD. The CDR3 length is 15 residues. Using immunoSEQ multiplex PCR, the repertoire was profiled, and TCRdb retains in-frame clones only, with some absent. There are about 62,000 clones in the sample; around 91% occur only once, and roughly 18% lies in the top ten. The TCR was taken from a woman aged 60-70 years with COVID-19, enrolled during active disease. The rearrangement uses TRBV10-3 and TRBJ2-1; 7 nucleotides match TRBD2. Specimen: peripheral blood. The CDR3 nucleotides are TGTGCCATCAGTGTACTGGCGGGAGAAGGAAATGAGCAGTTCTTC. As protein: CAISVLAGEGNEQFF.